This TCR beta chain was retrieved from a study of shared clonotypes between healthy human individuals. General study results and limits: Clonotype sharing levels among donors were expected to vary with sequencing depth. Enrolling few donors narrowed the genetic and exposure-history diversity that was represented.

Naive-designated CD8 cells lacked CD45RO, were positively enriched for CCR7, and omitted terminally differentiated effector memory CD45RA+ cells. Every immunoSEQ plate was one replicate of a subset's evenly spread DNA. In the authors' methods: Because ImmunoSEQ provided only junction sequences with no quality scores, the filtering differed. The assay was immunoSEQ multiplex PCR, and TCRdb's table has in-frame clones only and misses some. V, J and clone size are taken as reported in that table, and D and trimming were inferred from the DNA itself. Among a few million clones listed, 80% to 95% were seen once. Of note for this clone: Its antigen is unknown.

Looked up from germline, CDR1 is MDHEN and CDR2 is SYDVKM. This CDR3 has 17 residues. Deletions cut 2 bases from V and 1 base from J, with 16 bases between. The sample consisted of naive CD8+ T cells from PBMCs. This chain uses TRBV28 with TRBJ2-3, with D maybe TRBD2 (5 bases). This TCR came from a man in his late teens or twenties in good health. Some clones in this sample may be carry-over from other donors' samples. Here the CDR3 reads CASSLHPPARGTDTQYF. The CDR3 nucleotides are TGTGCCAGCAGTTTACACCCCCCCGCGAGGGGCACAGATACGCAGTATTTT. Full variable domain (remainder filled in from reference TRBV28 and TRBJ2-3): DVKVTQSSRYLVKRTGEKVFLECVQDMDHENMFWYRQDPGLGLRLIYFSYDVKMKEKGDIPEGYSVSREKKERFSLILESASTNQTSMYLCASSLHPPARGTDTQYFGPGTRLTVL.